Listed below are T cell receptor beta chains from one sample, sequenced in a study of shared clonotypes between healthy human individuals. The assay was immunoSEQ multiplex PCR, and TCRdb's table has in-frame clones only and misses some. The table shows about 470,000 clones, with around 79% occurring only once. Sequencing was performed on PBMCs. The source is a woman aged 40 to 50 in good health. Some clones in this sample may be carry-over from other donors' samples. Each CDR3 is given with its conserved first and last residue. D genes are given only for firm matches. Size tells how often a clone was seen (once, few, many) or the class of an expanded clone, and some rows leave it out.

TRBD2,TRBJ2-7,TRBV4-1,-,TGCGCCAGCAGCCACCCAGCGGGAGGGACCTACGAGCAGTACTTC,CASSHPAGGTYEQYF
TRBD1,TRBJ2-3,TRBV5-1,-,TGCGCCAGCAGTTTTGGACAGGCTAGCACAGATACGCAGTATTTT,CASSFGQASTDTQYF
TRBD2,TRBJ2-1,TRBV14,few,TGTGCCAGCAGCCAAGATTGGGGACTAGCGATGGATGAGCAGTTCTTC,CASSQDWGLAMDEQFF
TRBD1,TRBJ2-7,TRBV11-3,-,TGTGCCAGCAGCCCGGGGACAGGGCGAGCCCCCGAGCAGTACTTC,CASSPGTGRAPEQYF
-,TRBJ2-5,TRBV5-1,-,TGCGCCAGCAGCTCTAGGGGGGAGGGCCAAGAGACCCAGTACTTC,CASSSRGEGQETQYF
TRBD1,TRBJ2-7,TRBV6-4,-,TGTGCCAGCAGCCCGACAGGGGGCAGTTACGAGCAGTACTTC,CASSPTGGSYEQYF
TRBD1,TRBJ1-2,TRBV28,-,TGTGCCAGCAGTTTAAATGTTGTCGGGACAGTAAACTATGGCTACACCTTC,CASSLNVVGTVNYGYTF
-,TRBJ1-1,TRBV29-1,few,TGCAGCGTGGAGGTACACACTGAAGCTTTCTTT,CSVEVHTEAFF
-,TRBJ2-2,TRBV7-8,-,TGTGCCAGCAGCTTGGGGAGTAACACCGGGGAGCTGTTTTTT,CASSLGSNTGELFF
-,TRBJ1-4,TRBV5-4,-,TGTGCCAGCAGCCCCGACAGAACCAATGAAAAACTGTTTTTT,CASSPDRTNEKLFF
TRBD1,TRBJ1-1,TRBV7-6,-,TGTGCCAGCAGCGCCCATTCTCAGGGGGCCAACACTGAAGCTTTCTTT,CASSAHSQGANTEAFF
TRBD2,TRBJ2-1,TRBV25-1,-,TGTGCCAGCAGTGAATCTCGTATAGCGGGAGCTCTGGATGAGCAGTTCTTC,CASSESRIAGALDEQFF
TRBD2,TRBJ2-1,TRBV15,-,TGTGCCACCAGCAGGGTGCGGGAGGTATACAATGAGCAGTTCTTC,CATSRVREVYNEQFF
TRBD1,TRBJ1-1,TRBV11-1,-,TGTGCCAGCAGCCGAGGGACAGGGATTACGAACACTGAAGCTTTCTTT,CASSRGTGITNTEAFF
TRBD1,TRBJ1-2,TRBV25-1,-,TGTGCCAGCTTCGGACAGGGACTAATCTATGGCTACACCTTC,CASFGQGLIYGYTF
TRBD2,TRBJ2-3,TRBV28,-,TGTGCCAGCAGGGGACCGGGACTAGCTACAGATACGCAGTATTTT,CASRGPGLATDTQYF
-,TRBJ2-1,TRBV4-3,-,TGCGCCAGCAGCCTCGCCGAACAGGTGGGCAATGAGCAGTTCTTC,CASSLAEQVGNEQFF
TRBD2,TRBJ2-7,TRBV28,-,TGTGCCAGCAGTACCCGGACTAGCGGGAGACCTTACGAGCAGTACTTC,CASSTRTSGRPYEQYF
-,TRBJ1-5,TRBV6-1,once,TGTGCCAGCAGTGGACCAGGTTGGGGGAATCAGCCCCAGCATTTT,CASSGPGWGNQPQHF
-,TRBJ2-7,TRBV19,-,TGTGCCAGTAGTATAGATTCTTCAGCTCGCTACGAGCAGTACTTC,CASSIDSSARYEQYF
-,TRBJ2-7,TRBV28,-,TGTGCCAGCAGACCCTCCGCCTCCTACGAGCAGTACTTC,CASRPSASYEQYF
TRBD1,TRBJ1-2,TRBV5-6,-,TGTGCCAGCAGTCCCAGGGACAGGGAAAGAGGCTACACCTTC,CASSPRDRERGYTF
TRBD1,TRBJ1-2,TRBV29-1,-,TGCAGTGGGGACTTGACAGGGTATGATGGCTACACCTTC,CSGDLTGYDGYTF
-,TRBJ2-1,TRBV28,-,TGTGCCAGCAGTTCAATCTCCCATAGCTACTATGAGCAGTTCTTC,CASSSISHSYYEQFF
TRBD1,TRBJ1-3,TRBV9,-,TGTGCCAGCAGCGTAGGGACAGGGGGCCTCTCTGGAAACACCATATATTTT,CASSVGTGGLSGNTIYF
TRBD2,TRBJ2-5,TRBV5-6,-,TGTGCCAGCAGCCCTACTAGCGGGAGGCGTGAGACCCAGTACTTC,CASSPTSGRRETQYF
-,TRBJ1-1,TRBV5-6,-,TGTGCCAGCAGCTTGGGACAGATGGTCGGAGCTTTCTTT,CASSLGQMVGAFF
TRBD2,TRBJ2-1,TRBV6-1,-,TGTGCCAGCAGTGAAACCTGGACCGGGAGGAATGAGCAGTTCTTC,CASSETWTGRNEQFF
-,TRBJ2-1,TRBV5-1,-,TGCGCCAGCAGCTTAGCAGGGGGGCCCCAATTTTGGAATGAGCAGTTCTTC,CASSLAGGPQFWNEQFF
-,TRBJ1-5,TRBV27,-,TGTGCCAGCAGTTTATCGGGCAGGGGCGGGGGCAGCAATCAGCCCCAGCATTTT,CASSLSGRGGGSNQPQHF
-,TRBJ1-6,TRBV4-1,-,TGCGCCAGCAGCCAAGACGAGACAAAAGATAATTCACCCCTCCACTTT,CASSQDETKDNSPLHF
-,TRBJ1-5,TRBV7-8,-,TGTGCCAGCAGCCCTAGCACGCTCGGGCAGCCCCAGCATTTT,CASSPSTLGQPQHF
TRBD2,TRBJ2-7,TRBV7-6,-,TGTGCCAGCAGCATCCGGACTAGCGGAACCTACGAGCAGTACTTC,CASSIRTSGTYEQYF
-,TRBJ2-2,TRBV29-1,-,TGCAGCGTTGAGGGGGGAGGCCTAGACACCGGGGAGCTGTTTTTT,CSVEGGGLDTGELFF
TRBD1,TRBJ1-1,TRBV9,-,TGTGCCAGCAGCGGAAGGACAGGGGGCGTAGCTTTCTTT,CASSGRTGGVAFF
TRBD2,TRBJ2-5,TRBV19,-,TGTGCCAGTAGTCCAGGACGGTTTAGCGGGAGTAGTGAGACCCAGTACTTC,CASSPGRFSGSSETQYF
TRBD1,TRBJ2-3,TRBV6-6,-,TGTGCCAGCATGGACAGGGCCACAGATACGCAGTATTTT,CASMDRATDTQYF
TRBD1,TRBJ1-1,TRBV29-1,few,TGCAGCGTGGAGGGGGCGCTGGACACTGAAGCTTTCTTT,CSVEGALDTEAFF
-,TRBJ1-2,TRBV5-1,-,TGCGCCAGCAGCTTGGGGGTCTCCCAAGTAAGCTATGGCTACACCTTC,CASSLGVSQVSYGYTF
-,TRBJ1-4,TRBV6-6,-,TGTGCCAGCAGTTACGGACAGCTTAATGAAAAACTGTTTTTT,CASSYGQLNEKLFF
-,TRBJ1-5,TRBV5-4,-,TGTGCCAGCAGCTTGGGGCAGGGGTTTAATCAGCCCCAGCATTTT,CASSLGQGFNQPQHF
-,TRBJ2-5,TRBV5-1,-,TGCGCCAGCAGCCCGCAGGGCGGGAAGGCCGTTGGAGACCAGTACTTC,CASSPQGGKAVGDQYF
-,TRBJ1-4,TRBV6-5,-,TGTGCCAGCAGTTCAAGGGATGAAAAACTGTTTTTT,CASSSRDEKLFF
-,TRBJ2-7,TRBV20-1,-,TGCAGTGCTAGAGTTTCCTACGAGCAGTACTTC,CSARVSYEQYF
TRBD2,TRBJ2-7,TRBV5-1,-,TGCGCCAGCAGCTTGGCCGGGGGGATTTACTTC,CASSLAGGIYF
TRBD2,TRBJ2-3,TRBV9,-,TGTGCCAGCAGCGTAGGGGTCGGGACTAGCGGGAGGGGAAGCACAGATACGCAGTATTTT,CASSVGVGTSGRGSTDTQYF
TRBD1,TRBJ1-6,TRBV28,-,TGTGCCAGCAGTCAGGGGGGGGGTAATTCACCCCTCCACTTT,CASSQGGGNSPLHF
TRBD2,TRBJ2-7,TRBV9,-,TGTGCCAGCAGCGTAGCCCCCGGGACTAGCGGGTACGAGCAGTACTTC,CASSVAPGTSGYEQYF
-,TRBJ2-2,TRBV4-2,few,TGTGCCAGCAGCCAAGAAGTCGCCTCACTCCGGGAGCTGTTTTTT,CASSQEVASLRELFF